The clone carrying this T cell receptor (beta chain) was observed a handful of times. As yet, its antigen is unknown. This record comes from a study of blood T cells in healthy people across ages. Study-wide results and limits: With donor CMV status unknown, expanded clonotype changes were possibly confounded. More naive CD4+ cells and higher diversity were found in long-lived than in aged donors.

Sample-barcoded 5' priming and a J-beta primer mix drove a second PCR of about 6 to 12 cycles. Using its own MiXCR run on the 5' RACE reads, TCRdb lists one record per CDR3 protein. Of around 1,500,000 distinct CDR3 sequences in the sample, approximately 28% were seen once. The CDR3 contains 12 residues. The germline V gene has CDR1 SEHNR and CDR2 FQNEAQ (reference sequence). V shed 2 bases and J shed 5 bases, with 7 bases lying between them. The V call is TRBV7-9, the J call TRBJ2-7, with D uncertain. The sequence was collected from a woman in her thirties in good health. The sequencing input was blood. CDR3 protein: CASSLIEDEQYF. The CDR3 DNA reads TGTGCCAGCAGCTTAATAGAGGACGAGCAGTACTTC. Full variable domain (outside the CDR3, taken from reference TRBV7-9 and TRBJ2-7): DTGVSQNPRHKITKRGQNVTFRCDPISEHNRLYWYRQTLGQGPEFLTYFQNEAQLEKSRLLSDRFSAERPKGSFSTLEIQRTEQGDSAMYLCASSLIEDEQYFGPGTRLTVT.